The clone carrying this T cell receptor beta chain was seen only once. No antigen is known for it. The data were taken from a study of blood T cells in healthy people across ages. About the research overall: Capturing about one barcoded beta molecule per two T cells was achieved by template switching.

Study-wide findings and caveats: For the donors, CMV status was unknown and possibly confounded expanded clonotype changes.

Peripheral blood from each donor was collected in a volume of roughly 9.2 milliliters. RNA extraction gave at least 6 micrograms of total RNA per sample. Together with a sample-barcoded 5' primer, a J-beta primer mix was included in a second PCR lasting about 6 to 11 cycles. TCRdb re-derived calls from the 5' RACE reads in MiXCR, one entry per CDR3 protein. Seen here are approximately 900,000 distinct CDR3 sequences, 40% to 60% observed once, and the top ten hold 10% to 15%. The CDR3 extends over 15 amino acids. CDR1 is SGHTA and CDR2 is FQGNSA in the germline V gene. V gave up 5 bases and J gave up 10 bases, with 18 bases separating them.

The chain links TRBV7-2 to TRBJ1-6; possible D gene TRBD1, 6 bases. Source material: blood. The sequence was collected from a man aged 25 to 40 in good health. CDR3 DNA: TGTGCCAGCAGCCCCGGGGGCAGGGGCCGATCACCCCTCCACTTT. Amino acid sequence: CASSPGGRGRSPLHF.